These 31 T cell receptor beta chains originate from one sample sequenced in a study of blood T cell repertoires in COVID-19. Assay: immunoSEQ multiplex PCR; the TCRdb copy retains only in-frame clones and omits some. The profile shows hundreds of thousands of clones, around 85% of them singletons. The material sequenced was peripheral blood. These receptors came from an older man with acute or convalescent COVID-19.

This clone was seen just once. The V gene is TRBV5-5, the J gene TRBJ1-6; possibly TRBD1 for D (6 bases). V gave up 4 bases and J gave up 4 bases, with 9 bases separating them. Per germline, CDR1 SGHKS and CDR2 YYEKEE (reference sequence). This CDR3 region has 14 residues. CDR3 in amino acids: CASSQDSYNSPLHF. The CDR3, as DNA: TGTGCCAGCAGCCAGGACAGTTATAATTCACCCCTCCACTTT.

The CDR3 DNA is TGTGCCAGCAAGCCGCCGGGGGGGCCCGGGGATACGCAGTATTTT. Encoded protein: CASKPPGGPGDTQYF. V is TRBV27 and J is TRBJ2-3; 8 nucleotides agree with TRBD2. Trimming cost V 7 bases and J 6 bases; bases outside gene matches: 12. The germline V gene has CDR1 MNHEY and CDR2 SMNVEV (reference sequence). The CDR3 runs 15 residues.

This rearrangement joins TRBV5-1 to TRBJ2-7; D call uncertain. V lost 3 bases, J lost 3 bases, and 7 bases lay in between. The CDR3 is 12 amino acids. Germline-derived CDR1 and CDR2 are SGHRS and YFSETQ. Here the CDR3 reads CASSYYGYEQYF. The CDR3 DNA is TGCGCCAGCAGCTATTACGGCTACGAGCAGTACTTC.

The rearrangement uses TRBV19 and TRBJ2-7; TRBD1 might be the D (7 bases). CDR1 and CDR2 from the germline V gene are LNHDA and SQIVND (reference sequence). The V and J ends lost 5 bases and 5 bases respectively, with 19 bases between them. CDR3 length equals 15 residues. This chain's CDR3 is CASSGAGGTYDEQYF. The CDR3 nucleotides are TGTGCCAGTAGTGGGGCAGGGGGGACGTATGACGAGCAGTACTTC.

The chain has TRBV19 and TRBJ2-3; 9 positions agree with TRBD2. Germline V gene data show CDR1 as LNHDA and CDR2 as SQIVND (reference sequence). The CDR3 extends over 16 amino acids. V dropped 3 bases and J dropped 6; count of bases not matched to a gene: 10. The CDR3 loop reads CASSISFSGRGDTQYF. For the CDR3, the DNA is TGTGCCAGTAGTATCTCTTTTAGCGGGAGAGGCGATACGCAGTATTTT.

V is TRBV7-9 and J is TRBJ2-2; 11 positions agree with TRBD2. CDR1 is SEHNR and CDR2 is FQNEAQ in the germline V gene (reference sequence). Trimming took 1 base from V and 5 from J; bases not matched to a gene: 12. The CDR3 consists of 19 residues. The CDR3: CASSLVASGRPLWTGELFF. For the CDR3, the DNA is TGTGCCAGCAGCTTAGTCGCTAGCGGGAGGCCGTTGTGGACCGGGGAGCTGTTTTTT.

This sequence joins TRBV6-1 and TRBJ1-2, with D possibly matching TRBD1 (5 bases). Trimming took 2 bases from V and 4 from J, leaving 11 bases between them. Germline CDR1 reads MNHNS; CDR2 reads SASEGT. The CDR3 extends over 14 amino acids. The CDR3 nucleotides read TGTGCCAGCAGTGAAAAACACAGGATCTATGGCTACACCTTC. Translation: CASSEKHRIYGYTF.

The chain uses TRBV18 and TRBJ2-3; 9 bases agree with TRBD1. Germline CDR1 reads KGHSH; CDR2 reads LQKENI. The V and J ends lost 4 bases and 2 bases, in that order; junction bases with no gene match: 10. There are 17 residues in the CDR3. The CDR3 loop reads CASSRGTGGAYTDTQYF. The CDR3 nucleotides read TGTGCCAGCTCACGGGGAACAGGGGGCGCTTACACAGATACGCAGTATTTT.

J is TRBJ2-6 and V is TRBV12-5; TRBD1 matches at 12 bases. Unmatched junction bases numbered 7, after V lost 6 bases and J lost 4 bases. In germline, CDR1 is LGHNT, CDR2 FRNRAP. This CDR3 is built from 17 residues. CDR3 region: CASGSGQGAQGANVLTF. CDR3 sequence (DNA): TGTGCTAGTGGCTCGGGACAGGGGGCGCAAGGGGCCAACGTCCTGACTTTC.

The rearrangement links TRBV30 to TRBJ2-3; D is undetermined. The V end was cut by 0 bases, the J end by 1 base, with 8 bases between. CDR1 GTSNPN and CDR2 SVGIG come from the germline V gene (reference sequence). The CDR3 consists of 14 residues. For the CDR3, the DNA is TGTGCCTGGAGTGTAGTAGTCGGCACAGATACGCAGTATTTT. It is translated as CAWSVVVGTDTQYF.

The chain employs TRBV9 and TRBJ2-6; D gene uncertain. Trimming left V 4 bases short and J 0 bases short, with 5 bases between. CDR3 length equals 14 residues. From germline, CDR1 is SGDLS and CDR2 YYNGEE. The CDR3 loop is CASSSISGANVLTF. CDR3 DNA sequence: TGTGCCAGCAGCTCCATCTCTGGGGCCAACGTCCTGACTTTC.

The chain joins TRBV7-9 to TRBJ1-2; weak D call: TRBD1 (6 bases). CDR1 SEHNR and CDR2 FQNEAQ come from the germline V gene (reference sequence). This CDR3 comprises 15 residues. V lost 5 bases, J lost 0 bases, and 13 bases lay in between. The chain's CDR3 is CASSPDSRSNYGYTF. Here the CDR3 DNA reads TGTGCCAGCAGCCCGGACAGTCGATCTAACTATGGCTACACCTTC.

The genes are TRBV2 and TRBJ1-2; D is possibly TRBD1 (5 bases). CDR1 is SNHLY, CDR2 FYNNEI, per germline. The V and J ends lost 3 bases and 4 bases respectively, with 15 bases between them. The CDR3 has 15 amino acids. As DNA, the CDR3 is TGTGCCAGCAGTGAGGAAACAGGCAACCTCTATGGCTACACCTTC. This translates into CASSEETGNLYGYTF.

In DNA, the CDR3 is TGTGCCAGCAGCAAATGGAAGGAGAGCAATCAGCCCCAGCATTTT. Protein sequence: CASSKWKESNQPQHF. The rearrangement links TRBV21-1 to TRBJ1-5. TRBV21-1 is designated a pseudogene. This CDR3 comprises 15 residues.

The rearrangement joins TRBV7-9 to TRBJ1-1; no clear D gene. The CDR3 length is 15 residues. Trimming shortened V by 5 bases and J by 0 bases, and 13 bases separated the two germline ends. CDR1 and CDR2 (germline): SEHNR, FQNEAQ (reference sequence). The CDR3 is CASSTSGFMNTEAFF. As DNA, the CDR3 is TGTGCCAGCAGCACTTCGGGATTCATGAACACTGAAGCTTTCTTT.

Note on this clone: A much larger clone sits a single nucleotide away, making a read error possible. This sequence joins TRBV27 and TRBJ2-7; 8 positions agree with TRBD1. The germline V gene encodes CDR1 MNHEY and CDR2 SMNVEV (reference sequence). The junction had 5 bases not matched to a gene; V was cut back by 6 bases and J by 4 bases. The length of the CDR3 is 13 residues. The CDR3 reads CASSRDRRYEQYF. The CDR3 DNA reads as TGTGCCAGCAGCCGGGACAGGAGGTACGAGCAGTACTTC.

The chain couples TRBV30 to TRBJ1-1; D is possibly TRBD1 (5 bases). Per the germline V gene, CDR1 is GTSNPN and CDR2 is SVGIG (reference sequence). Trimming pared 2 bases from V and 4 bases from J, leaving 11 bases between. There are 13 residues in the CDR3. The CDR3 DNA reads as TGTGCCTGGAGTTTGGGGGGTTTCACTGAAGCTTTCTTT. Protein: CAWSLGGFTEAFF.

This chain joins TRBV27 and TRBJ1-1, with a possible D match to TRBD1 (5 bases). The CDR3 runs to 15 residues. V lost 3 bases, J lost 7 bases, and 18 bases lay in between. CDR1 and CDR2 (germline): MNHEY, SMNVEV (reference sequence). Here the CDR3 DNA reads TGTGCCAGCAGTTTGCGCGTCGGAGGGGCCAGTGAAGCTTTCTTT. As protein: CASSLRVGGASEAFF.

This chain links TRBV10-2 with TRBJ1-6; D unclear. Germline V gene lookup returns CDR1 WSHSY and CDR2 SAAADI. Trimming took 5 bases from V and 10 from J, leaving 24 bases between them. The CDR3 covers 17 residues. Here the CDR3 DNA reads TGCGCCAGCAGTAAGGAGAGGGAAAGCCCGCTAAGATCACCCCTCCACTTT. As protein: CASSKERESPLRSPLHF.

The rearrangement links TRBV5-4 to TRBJ1-2; D remains ambiguous. V was clipped by 0 bases and J by 4 bases, with 10 bases between them. The CDR3 sequence is 14 residues long. The germline gives CDR1 SGHNT, CDR2 YYREEE (reference sequence). CDR3 coding DNA: TGTGCCAGCAGCTTGGACAGTAGTTCCTATGGCTACACCTTC. It encodes CASSLDSSSYGYTF.

This chain uses TRBV24-1 with TRBJ1-1; 7 bases align to TRBD1. Looked up from germline, CDR1 is KGHDR and CDR2 is SFDVKD. With 7 bases clipped from V and 2 bases from J, the junction kept 3 bases outside the gene matches. The CDR3 covers 13 residues. Here the CDR3 DNA reads TGTGCCACCAGGGGACAGCTTAACACTGAAGCTTTCTTT. Amino acids: CATRGQLNTEAFF.

The chain employs TRBV2 and TRBJ1-2, with D maybe TRBD1 (5 bases). Germline assignment: CDR1 SNHLY and CDR2 FYNNEI. The CDR3 consists of 14 residues. The germline V and J ends were trimmed by 0 bases and 4 bases, with 9 bases remaining between them. The CDR3 DNA reads TGTGCCAGCAGTGAAGCTTGGGGGGGCTATGGCTACACCTTC. Protein sequence: CASSEAWGGYGYTF. Using reference TRBV2 and TRBJ1-2 for the parts outside the CDR3, the full variable domain is EPEVTQTPSHQVTQMGQEVILRCVPISNHLYFYWYRQILGQKVEFLVSFYNNEISEKSEIFDDQFSVERPDGSNFTLKIRSTKLEDSAMYFCASSEAWGGYGYTFGSGTRLTVV.

The chain couples TRBV12-3 or TRBV12-4 to TRBJ2-3, with D unresolved. This CDR3 spans 13 amino acids. The V end was cut by 6 bases, the J end by 5 bases, with 12 bases between. CDR3 protein: CASSPRLRDTQYF. The CDR3 coding sequence is TGTGCCAGCAGCCCCCGGTTAAGAGATACGCAGTATTTT.

The chain uses TRBV9 and TRBJ2-6; 7 nucleotides match TRBD1. The CDR3 is made up of 19 amino acids. CDR1 and CDR2 (germline): SGDLS, YYNGEE. With 4 bases clipped from V and 0 bases from J, the junction kept 13 bases outside the gene matches. The CDR3 region has the DNA TGTGCCAGCAGCCACGATATGGACAGGCATCGCTCTGGGGCCAACGTCCTGACTTTC. This gives the protein CASSHDMDRHRSGANVLTF.

This clone was seen more than once but under ten times. This sequence joins TRBV6-5 and TRBJ1-2; D might be TRBD1 (6 bases). Trimming left V 11 bases short and J 3 bases short, with 19 bases between. The CDR3 has 14 residues. Germline lookup yields CDR1 MNHEY and CDR2 SVGAGI. This CDR3 is CAVEDSPRHYGYTF. DNA for the CDR3: TGTGCCGTTGAGGACAGCCCAAGACACTATGGCTACACCTTC.

The chain links TRBV7-9 to TRBJ2-3; 8 bases are a match to TRBD1. There are 14 residues in the CDR3. The germline CDR1 and CDR2 sequences are SEHNR and FQNEAQ (reference sequence). With 2 bases clipped from V and 4 bases from J, the junction kept 2 bases outside the gene matches. The CDR3 coding sequence is TGTGCCAGCAGCTTAAGGGACAGGCCAGATACGCAGTATTTT. It yields the protein CASSLRDRPDTQYF.

This clone was seen once. The chain employs TRBV11-2 and TRBJ2-3, with a tentative D call TRBD2 (7 bases). Looked up from germline, CDR1 is SGHAT and CDR2 is FQNNGV. The V end lost 6 bases, the J end lost 5 bases, and 15 bases lay between the germline ends. CDR3 length: 14 amino acids. CDR3 protein: CASSIRGAGDTQYF. The CDR3 DNA reads as TGTGCCAGCAGTATCCGGGGGGCCGGAGATACGCAGTATTTT.

The CDR3 loop reads CASSFVGTSRSGPGANVLTF. CDR3 coding DNA: TGTGCCAGCAGCTTCGTTGGGACTAGCCGGAGTGGCCCTGGGGCCAACGTCCTGACTTTC. The V call is TRBV7-3, the J call TRBJ2-6; 9 nucleotides match TRBD2. CDR1 and CDR2 (germline): SGHTA, FQGTGA. V lost 3 bases and J lost 2; bases outside the gene matches: 14. This CDR3 comprises 20 residues.

On this clone: Other DNA sequences in the same sample also yield this CDR3. The chain recombines TRBV6-5 with TRBJ1-2, with D possibly TRBD1 on 5 matching bases. Germline CDR1 MNHEY, CDR2 SVGAGI. This CDR3 contains 13 residues. Trimming pared 0 bases from V and 7 bases from J, leaving 9 bases between. Here the CDR3 reads CASSYSIGVGYTF. CDR3 bases: TGTGCCAGCAGTTACTCGATAGGGGTTGGCTACACCTTC.

This sequence joins TRBV5-1 and TRBJ1-3; D ambiguous. This CDR3 spans 16 amino acids. V lost 0 bases and J 0 bases, leaving 10 bases between the germline ends. Per the germline V gene, CDR1 is SGHRS and CDR2 is YFSETQ. The CDR3 DNA is TGCGCCAGCAGCTTGGGTCCAGCGAGCTCTGGAAACACCATATATTTT. This gives the protein CASSLGPASSGNTIYF.

The chain is built from TRBV27 and TRBJ1-3; D unresolved. Germline V lookup: CDR1 MNHEY, CDR2 SMNVEV (reference sequence). The CDR3 runs to 13 residues. V shed 6 bases and J shed 3 bases, with 9 bases lying between them. CDR3: CASREGRGNTIYF. The CDR3 region has the DNA TGTGCCAGCAGAGAGGGTCGTGGAAACACCATATATTTT.